Shown below are 30 T cell receptor beta chains from a single sample sequenced in a study of molecular identifiers for immune sequencing clone quantification. TCRdb reprocessed the PCR reads via MiXCR and lists one record per CDR3 protein. Counted here are 50,000 to 70,000 distinct CDR3 sequences, approximately 17% occurring once; the ten biggest clones make up 1.5% to 1.8%. Input material: naive CD8+ T cells from blood, with Jurkat cell RNA spiked in. Described subset: FACS-sorted CD8+CD4-CCR7+CD45RA+ naive T cells. The receptor source for this set is a human donor in good health. Some libraries in this study had Jurkat cell RNA spiked in.

This clonotype came up many times. CDR3 region: CASREGPYSNQPQHF. The CDR3 region has the DNA TGTGCCAGCAGGGAGGGGCCTTATAGCAATCAGCCCCAGCATTTT. The chain employs TRBV28 and TRBJ1-5; D may be TRBD1 (5 bases). V was cut by 6 bases and J by 0 bases, with 12 bases left in between. Germline CDR1 and CDR2: MDHEN and SYDVKM. The CDR3 is 15 residues long.

Many counts were recorded for this clonotype. The V call is TRBV10-3, the J call TRBJ2-3, with unresolved D. The CDR3 has 13 residues. V lost 8 bases and J 2 bases, leaving 11 bases between the germline ends. The germline CDR1 and CDR2 sequences are ENHRY and SYGVKD. CDR3 residues: CAIWAGDTDTQYF. Written as DNA, the CDR3 is TGTGCCATCTGGGCAGGAGACACAGATACGCAGTATTTT.

With regard to this clonotype: One junction end disagrees with the germline gene, perhaps due to a read error. The V call is TRBV11-2, the J call TRBJ2-3, with 11 bases that match TRBD2. Germline-derived CDR1 and CDR2 are SGHAT and FQNNGV. CDR3 size: 17 residues. DNA of the CDR3: TGTGCCAGCGGCTTGGCTAGCGGGAGGCCCCTAGGGGATACGCAGTATTTT. This encodes CASGLASGRPLGDTQYF.

This clonotype appeared a single time. A read error is possible here, since a much larger clone lies one base away. This chain uses TRBV2 with TRBJ1-1; D gene uncertain. V dropped 7 bases and J dropped 0 bases, with 12 bases sitting between them. This CDR3 is built from 14 residues. From germline, CDR1 is SNHLY and CDR2 FYNNEI. The CDR3 coding sequence is TGTGCCAGCATCGGCTCTTACATGAACACTGAAGCTTTCTTT. Encoded protein: CASIGSYMNTEAFF. The variable domain in full, completed from reference TRBV2 and TRBJ1-1, reads EPEVTQTPSHQVTQMGQEVILRCVPISNHLYFYWYRQILGQKVEFLVSFYNNEISEKSEIFDDQFSVERPDGSNFTLKIRSTKLEDSAMYFCASIGSYMNTEAFFGQGTRLTVV.

On this clonotype: Since a much larger clone is just one base distant, this may be a read error. The chain combines TRBV30 with TRBJ2-1; D is undetermined. The germline V gene has CDR1 GTSNPN and CDR2 SVGIG (reference sequence). CDR3 length: 11 residues. The CDR3 here is CTWSYINEQFF. The DNA of the CDR3 is TGTACCTGGAGTTACATCAATGAGCAGTTCTTC.

Of note for this clonotype: This may come from a read error, since a much larger clone is one base off. This sequence joins TRBV29-1 and TRBJ2-7; D ambiguous. With 4 bases removed from V and 1 base from J, the gap between germline ends came to 11 bases. CDR1 is SQVTM and CDR2 is ANQGSEA in the germline V gene. This CDR3 spans 13 amino acids. CDR3 bases: TGCAGCGTTGGATTGACCGGATCCTACGAGCAGTACTTC. Residues: CSVGLTGSYEQYF.

The table lists this clonotype with many counts. The chain links TRBV6-5 to TRBJ1-1, with D possibly matching TRBD1 (5 bases). V shed 1 base and J shed 7 bases, with 10 bases lying between them. In germline, CDR1 is MNHEY, CDR2 SVGAGI. The length of the CDR3 is 13 residues. CDR3 sequence reads: CASSYYSTGEAFF. For the CDR3, the DNA is TGTGCCAGCAGTTACTATTCCACAGGTGAAGCTTTCTTT.

This clonotype has a count of ten or more. The chain is built from TRBV24-1 and TRBJ1-2; no clear D. The ends were cut back, 10 bases at V and 4 bases at J, with 9 bases in the middle. Per germline, CDR1 KGHDR and CDR2 SFDVKD. The CDR3 has 11 residues. CDR3 DNA sequence: TGTGCCACAGCATCAAGCTATGGCTACACCTTC. Protein product: CATASSYGYTF.

This clonotype has a count of ten or more. V is TRBV18 and J is TRBJ1-1; D not resolved. Trimming cost V 2 bases and J 2 bases, with 9 bases left between them. The CDR3 covers 14 residues. The V gene's germline CDR1 is KGHSH and CDR2 LQKENI. CDR3 nucleotides: TGTGCCAGCTCACCAGTGGTTGGAAACACTGAAGCTTTCTTT. It specifies CASSPVVGNTEAFF.

This clonotype appeared many times. The chain recombines TRBV14 with TRBJ2-3, with D maybe TRBD2 (5 bases). Germline V CDR1 and CDR2: SGHDN, FVKESK. The CDR3 runs 14 residues. Trimming took 6 bases from V and 4 from J, leaving 14 bases between them. CDR3 sequence reads: CASRSGGWADTQYF. In DNA, the CDR3 is TGTGCCAGCAGAAGCGGCGGGTGGGCAGATACGCAGTATTTT. Using reference TRBV14 and TRBJ2-3 for the parts outside the CDR3, the full variable domain is EAGVTQFPSHSVIEKGQTVTLRCDPISGHDNLYWYRRVMGKEIKFLLHFVKESKQDESGMPNNRFLAERTGGTYSTLKVQPAELEDSGVYFCASRSGGWADTQYFGPGTRLTVL.

This clonotype was seen many times. The chain couples TRBV19 to TRBJ1-5, with D possibly matching TRBD1 (6 bases). Trimming cost V 9 bases and J 4 bases, with 22 bases left between them. The CDR3 is made up of 16 amino acids. CDR1 LNHDA and CDR2 SQIVND come from the germline V gene (reference sequence). The CDR3 DNA follows: TGTGCCAGCCGAGGTTGGCGGGGGCAGGGGAATCAGCCCCAGCATTTT. This encodes CASRGWRGQGNQPQHF. The entire variable domain, with the rest obtained from reference TRBV19 and TRBJ1-5, is as follows: DGGITQSPKYLFRKEGQNVTLSCEQNLNHDAMYWYRQDPGQGLRLIYYSQIVNDFQKGDIAEGYSVSREKKESFPLTVTSAQKNPTAFYLCASRGWRGQGNQPQHFGDGTRLSIL.

This clonotype was observed many times. The DNA of the CDR3 is TGTGCCAGCAGCTCATCAACCAGGGGACAGACCTACAATGAGCAGTTCTTC. It specifies CASSSSTRGQTYNEQFF. The chain uses TRBV7-9 and TRBJ2-1, with 7 bases aligning to TRBD1. V lost 4 bases, J lost 2 bases, and 11 bases stayed unmatched. CDR1 SEHNR and CDR2 FQNEAQ come from the germline V gene (reference sequence). The length of the CDR3 is 17 residues.

This clonotype was seen more than once but under ten times. This chain connects TRBV7-9 to TRBJ1-2, with TRBD1 matching over 8 bases. This CDR3 is built from 17 residues. The germline gives CDR1 SEHNR, CDR2 FQNEAQ (reference sequence). J lost 2 bases, V lost 5 bases, and 13 bases had no gene match. This CDR3 reads CASSPLLLGQGNYGYTF. CDR3 nucleotide sequence: TGTGCCAGCAGCCCACTTCTACTTGGACAGGGAAACTATGGCTACACCTTC.

The chain is built from TRBV5-1 and TRBJ1-1, with no clear D. Trimming left V 2 bases short and J 7 bases short, with 12 bases between. This CDR3 has 13 amino acids. The germline gives CDR1 SGHRS, CDR2 YFSETQ. CDR3: CASSFRSNYEAFF. For the CDR3, the DNA is TGCGCCAGCAGCTTTAGGAGTAATTATGAAGCTTTCTTT.

V usage is TRBV20-1 and J usage is TRBJ2-7; TRBD2 matches 12 bases. CDR1 is DFQATT and CDR2 is SNEGSKA in the germline V gene (reference sequence). The trim removed 5 bases at V and 5 bases at J, leaving 4 bases unmatched. The CDR3 totals 13 residues. The CDR3 DNA reads as TGCAGTGCTGGACTAGCGGGATCCCACGAGCAGTACTTC. The encoded protein is CSAGLAGSHEQYF.

The table lists this clonotype with many counts. The chain carries TRBV4-2 and TRBJ2-7; D uncertain. The CDR3 length is 16 residues. The ends were cut back, 2 bases at V and 3 bases at J, with 17 bases in the middle. Looked up from germline, CDR1 is LGHNA and CDR2 is YNFKEQ. This CDR3 reads CASSQSLDPRYYEQYF. For the CDR3, the DNA is TGTGCCAGCAGCCAAAGTTTAGACCCCCGGTACTACGAGCAGTACTTC.

On this clonotype itself: A much larger clone differs by one base, so this may be a read error. The rearrangement joins TRBV9 to TRBJ1-5; D remains unclear. CDR3 length: 14 residues. Trimming removed 2 bases at V and 0 bases at J, with 6 bases between. CDR1 SGDLS and CDR2 YYNGEE come from the germline V gene. CDR3 residues: CASSVSGSNQPQHF. The DNA of the CDR3 is TGTGCCAGCAGCGTTTCTGGTAGCAATCAGCCCCAGCATTTT. The whole variable domain, remainder taken from reference TRBV9 and TRBJ1-5, is DSGVTQTPKHLITATGQRVTLRCSPRSGDLSVYWYQQSLDQGLQFLIQYYNGEERAKGNILERFSAQQFPDLHSELNLSSLELGDSALYFCASSVSGSNQPQHFGDGTRLSIL.

The rearrangement links TRBV12-3 or TRBV12-4 to TRBJ2-2, with a possible D match to TRBD2 (6 bases). This CDR3 region has 18 residues. V was cut by 6 bases and J by 5 bases, with 25 bases left in between. This chain's CDR3 is CASSLSPRLAISTGELFF. DNA of the CDR3: TGTGCCAGCAGCCTTTCCCCAAGGCTAGCGATCAGTACCGGGGAGCTGTTTTTT.

This clonotype was found many times. The chain employs TRBV25-1 and TRBJ2-3; tentatively, D is TRBD2 (5 bases). Per germline, CDR1 MGHDK and CDR2 SYGVNS. This CDR3 has 15 amino acids. V dropped 1 base and J dropped 0 bases, with 8 bases sitting between them. The CDR3 nucleotides read TGTGCCAGCAGTGAATGGGGAGTGAGCACAGATACGCAGTATTTT. As protein: CASSEWGVSTDTQYF.

This clonotype was detected many times. The chain has TRBV29-1 and TRBJ2-7; D gene uncertain. The CDR3 length is 12 residues. V was shortened by 0 bases and J by 4 bases, with 7 bases between the two germline ends. Germline V gene data show CDR1 as SQVTM and CDR2 as ANQGSEA. The CDR3 here is CSVEDQRYEQYF. The DNA for the CDR3 is TGCAGCGTTGAAGATCAGAGATACGAGCAGTACTTC.

This clonotype was counted a few times. The chain recombines TRBV28 with TRBJ2-1, with 8 bases fitting TRBD2. Germline CDR1 reads MDHEN; CDR2 reads SYDVKM. The V segment lost 8 bases and the J segment 7 bases; nucleotides outside the gene matches: 16. The CDR3 is 16 amino acids. The CDR3 DNA sequence: TGTGCCAGCCGCTTCCTAGCGGGCCAACCCTTAAATGAGCAGTTCTTC. Protein product: CASRFLAGQPLNEQFF.

This clonotype was observed at least ten times. V usage is TRBV6-2 or TRBV6-3 and J usage is TRBJ2-3; 9 nucleotides line up with TRBD2. This CDR3 contains 14 residues. In germline, CDR1 is MNHEY, CDR2 SVGEGT. The V gene end was trimmed by 8 bases and the J gene end by 4 bases; junction bases not matched to a gene: 7. CDR3 residues: CASQGGRAADTQYF. As DNA, the CDR3 is TGTGCCAGCCAAGGCGGGAGGGCTGCAGATACGCAGTATTTT.

This clonotype occurred many times. The V and J genes are TRBV4-1 and TRBJ1-1; the D gene is possibly TRBD1 (5 bases). The CDR3 runs 14 residues. V shed 2 bases and J shed 1 base, with 8 bases lying between them. Germline V lookup: CDR1 MGHRA, CDR2 YSYEKL. DNA for the CDR3: TGCGCCAGCAGCCAATCAACAGGGAACACTGAAGCTTTCTTT. It encodes CASSQSTGNTEAFF.

A single count supports this clonotype. A single base separates this from a much larger clone, so it may be a read error. The rearrangement joins TRBV12-3 or TRBV12-4 to TRBJ2-2; D gene uncertain. The CDR3 contains 14 residues. CDR3 nucleotides: TGTGCCAGCAGTTTTGGTCAGAACACCGAGGAGCTGTTTTTT. Its protein is CASSFGQNTEELFF.

The genes are TRBV9 and TRBJ2-1; D ambiguous. Germline lookup yields CDR1 SGDLS and CDR2 YYNGEE. The V gene lost 0 bases and the J gene lost 0 bases, with 7 bases spanning the gap. The CDR3 sequence is 15 residues long. CDR3 protein: CASSVVSSSYNEQFF. For the CDR3, the DNA is TGTGCCAGCAGCGTAGTTTCTAGCTCCTACAATGAGCAGTTCTTC.

This clonotype was picked up many times. The chain is built from TRBV10-3 and TRBJ1-2; no firm D call. V dropped 10 bases and J dropped 2 bases, with 20 bases sitting between them. The CDR3 loop spans 15 amino acids. Germline V gene sequence: CDR1 ENHRY, CDR2 SYGVKD. Written as DNA, the CDR3 is TGTGCCACCGGGGTAATGACTTGGGAAAACTATGGCTACACCTTC. Protein: CATGVMTWENYGYTF.

The table lists this clonotype with many counts. V and J are TRBV30 and TRBJ1-5; D not resolved. The V gene's germline CDR1 is GTSNPN and CDR2 SVGIG (reference sequence). The V end lost 3 bases, the J end lost 0 bases, and 12 bases lay between the germline ends. The CDR3 runs to 15 residues. The CDR3 protein is CAWSPTVYSNQPQHF. The CDR3 nucleotides are TGTGCCTGGAGCCCGACGGTTTATAGCAATCAGCCCCAGCATTTT.

The V and J genes are TRBV5-1 and TRBJ2-1, with D unclear. The CDR3 covers 16 residues. Per germline, CDR1 SGHRS and CDR2 YFSETQ. Trimming shortened V by 3 bases and J by 9 bases, and 22 bases separated the two germline ends. The CDR3 DNA sequence: TGCGCCAGCAGCTCCCGCACCGTACTAATAGAGAGTGAGCAGTTCTTC. Encoded protein: CASSSRTVLIESEQFF.

This clonotype showed up just once. The chain is built from TRBV19 and TRBJ1-5, with 7 bases lining up with TRBD1. The CDR3 consists of 17 residues. V shed 9 bases and J 0 bases; nucleotides not matched to a gene: 14. CDR1 is LNHDA and CDR2 is SQIVND in the germline V gene (reference sequence). CDR3 loop: CASQLTGTENSNQPQHF. The CDR3 nucleotides read TGTGCCAGCCAATTGACAGGGACAGAAAATAGCAATCAGCCCCAGCATTTT. Full variable domain (rest looked up from reference TRBV19 and TRBJ1-5): DGGITQSPKYLFRKEGQNVTLSCEQNLNHDAMYWYRQDPGQGLRLIYYSQIVNDFQKGDIAEGYSVSREKKESFPLTVTSAQKNPTAFYLCASQLTGTENSNQPQHFGDGTRLSIL.

This clonotype was recorded at least ten times. V is TRBV5-3 and J is TRBJ2-3, with TRBD2 matching over 8 bases. TRBV5-3 is labeled an ORF, and its function is uncertain. This CDR3 contains 20 residues. V trimming: 3 bases; J trimming: 6 bases; junction bases outside the gene matches: 24. The CDR3 nucleotides are TGTGCCAGAAGCTCCCCTCGGGGCAGCGGGAGACTGATTCATCGGGATACGCAGTATTTT. Its translation: CARSSPRGSGRLIHRDTQYF.